A single sample gave rise to the 24 T cell receptor beta chains below, sequenced in a study of blood T cell repertoires in COVID-19. Sequencing was performed with immunoSEQ multiplex PCR; in TCRdb, only in-frame clones are kept and a portion is missing. The table records around 140,000 clones, over 75% of them present only once. The sequencing sample was made of peripheral blood. The receptor source for this set is a human donor in a cohort sampled during active COVID-19.

This clone has just one count. The CDR3 loop reads CASSLEGTGAEKLFF. CDR3 DNA sequence: TGTGCCAGCAGCTTGGAAGGGACAGGGGCTGAAAAACTGTTTTTT. The chain uses TRBV5-4 and TRBJ1-4; TRBD1 aligns across 10 bases. The trim removed 0 bases at V and 7 bases at J, leaving 3 bases unmatched. Germline V gives CDR1 SGHNT, CDR2 YYREEE (reference sequence). This CDR3 comprises 15 residues.

This clone was seen only once. The J gene is TRBJ1-1, the V gene TRBV5-5, with D hard to call. Trimming stripped 2 bases from V and 3 bases from J, with 11 bases between. This CDR3 comprises 14 residues. Germline values: CDR1 SGHKS, CDR2 YYEKEE (reference sequence). The CDR3: CASSFQGGYTEAFF. In DNA form, the CDR3 reads TGTGCCAGCAGCTTTCAAGGAGGGTACACTGAAGCTTTCTTT.

The chain couples TRBV5-1 to TRBJ2-7; 9 bases match TRBD1. Trimming removed 4 bases from V and 1 base from J; junction bases left unmatched: 3. Germline V gene lookup returns CDR1 SGHRS and CDR2 YFSETQ. The CDR3 is made up of 14 amino acids. CDR3 sequence: CASSQGTGSYEQYF. The CDR3 nucleotides read TGCGCCAGCAGCCAGGGGACAGGGTCCTACGAGCAGTACTTC.

The chain employs TRBV2 and TRBJ1-4; no clear D gene. The CDR3 is made up of 13 amino acids. The V end lost 7 bases, the J end lost 8 bases, and 14 bases lay between the germline ends. CDR1 and CDR2 from the germline V gene are SNHLY and FYNNEI. The CDR3 sequence: CASTSVVKEKLFF. CDR3 nucleotides: TGTGCCAGCACGAGTGTAGTGAAGGAAAAACTGTTTTTT.

This clone occurred a few times. V is TRBV3-1 (or the pseudogene TRBV3-2) and J is TRBJ1-6; 10 bases match TRBD1. Trimming at V came to 4 bases and at J to 7 bases, leaving 13 bases not matched to a gene. The CDR3 spans 18 residues. The germline gives CDR1 LGHDT, CDR2 YNNKEL (reference sequence). CDR3 loop: CASSPSSGQGIKNSPLHF. CDR3 DNA: TGTGCCAGCAGCCCGTCCTCGGGACAGGGGATAAAGAATTCACCCCTCCACTTT.

The rearrangement joins TRBV6-5 to TRBJ1-4; possible D gene TRBD1, 5 bases. Looked up from germline, CDR1 is MNHEY and CDR2 is SVGAGI. This CDR3 has 13 amino acids. V was shortened by 6 bases and J by 7 bases, with 12 bases between the two germline ends. The CDR3 protein is CASRAGTGEKLFF. The CDR3 DNA is TGTGCCAGCAGGGCGGGGACGGGTGAAAAACTGTTTTTT.

This chain joins TRBV6-5 and TRBJ2-5, with 7 bases that match TRBD1. Germline V lookup: CDR1 MNHEY, CDR2 SVGAGI. The CDR3 runs to 15 residues. With 6 bases clipped from V and 4 bases from J, the junction kept 11 bases outside the gene matches. Written as DNA, the CDR3 is TGTGCCAGCAGCCCCACCTATACAGGGGTAGAGACCCAGTACTTC. This encodes CASSPTYTGVETQYF.

CDR3 coding DNA: TGTGCCAGCAGCTCCCGAAGGACTAGCGGGGGGGCAGGAGATACGCAGTATTTT. It translates to CASSSRRTSGGAGDTQYF. The gene calls are TRBV7-2 and TRBJ2-3; 15 bases align to TRBD2. Germline CDR1 SGHTA, CDR2 FQGNSA. V was clipped by 4 bases and J by 5 bases; unmatched bases: 10. The CDR3 spans 18 residues.

This clone was recorded once. This rearrangement joins TRBV14 to TRBJ1-3, with 7 bases fitting TRBD1. Per germline, CDR1 SGHDN and CDR2 FVKESK. V trimming: 4 bases; J trimming: 4 bases; junction bases outside the gene matches: 7. CDR3 size: 15 residues. CDR3 coding DNA: TGTGCCAGCAGCCGACAGGGACGGACCGGAAACACCATATATTTT. It yields the protein CASSRQGRTGNTIYF.

This clone came up a few times. The chain has TRBV4-2 and TRBJ1-2, with TRBD1 matching 8 bases. Germline lookup yields CDR1 LGHNA and CDR2 YNFKEQ. The CDR3 extends over 18 amino acids. With 3 bases clipped from V and 4 bases from J, the junction kept 16 bases outside the gene matches. Here the CDR3 reads CASSQETGANGPIYGYTF. In DNA form, the CDR3 reads TGTGCCAGCAGCCAGGAGACAGGGGCGAATGGACCAATCTATGGCTACACCTTC.

This clone appeared a few times. This chain joins TRBV21-1 and TRBJ2-3; the table's D call TRBD2 went unverified against the DNA. TRBV21-1 is a pseudogene segment. This CDR3 region has 17 residues. Here the CDR3 reads CASSTSGRALGTDTQYF. CDR3 nucleotide sequence: TGTGCCAGCAGCACCAGCGGGAGGGCCCTCGGGACAGATACGCAGTATTTT.

CDR3: CASSLASGEAFF. The DNA of the CDR3 is TGTGCCAGCAGCTTAGCTTCGGGAGAAGCTTTCTTT. The V and J genes are TRBV7-2 and TRBJ1-1; D unresolved. The CDR3 has 12 amino acids. Trimming left V 0 bases short and J 8 bases short, with 7 bases between. CDR1 is SGHTA, CDR2 FQGNSA, per germline.

The genes are TRBV6-5 and TRBJ2-3, with 7 bases aligning to TRBD2. The CDR3 spans 14 residues. The ends lost 8 bases at V and 1 base at J; junction bases unmatched: 6. Per germline, CDR1 MNHEY and CDR2 SVGAGI. CDR3 coding DNA: TGTGCCAGCCTCGCGGGAGCCCGCACAGATACGCAGTATTTT. It is translated as CASLAGARTDTQYF.

With respect to this clone: This sample includes further DNA sequences coding for the same CDR3. CDR3 amino acids: CASSLGQNTEAFF. Here the CDR3 DNA reads TGTGCCAGCAGCTTAGGACAGAACACTGAAGCTTTCTTT. This chain joins TRBV7-3 and TRBJ1-1; maybe TRBD1 (5 bases). This CDR3 has 13 residues. From germline, CDR1 is SGHTA and CDR2 FQGTGA. The V gene lost 2 bases and the J gene lost 1 base, with 5 bases spanning the gap. The entire variable domain, with the rest obtained from reference TRBV7-3 and TRBJ1-1, is as follows: GAGVSQTPSNKVTEKGKYVELRCDPISGHTALYWYRQSLGQGPEFLIYFQGTGAADDSGLPNDRFFAVRPEGSVSTLKIQRTERGDSAVYLCASSLGQNTEAFFGQGTRLTVV.

J is TRBJ1-1 and V is TRBV7-9; a weak D match, TRBD1 (6 bases). Germline V gene lookup returns CDR1 SEHNR and CDR2 FQNEAQ (reference sequence). Trimming removed 1 base at V and 5 bases at J, with 11 bases between. This CDR3 is 14 amino acids long. This chain's CDR3 is CASSLEGGRTEAFF. The CDR3 DNA sequence: TGTGCCAGCAGCTTAGAAGGGGGAAGAACTGAAGCTTTCTTT.

V and J are TRBV6-5 and TRBJ1-1, with a tentative D call TRBD1 (6 bases). Germline V gene lookup returns CDR1 MNHEY and CDR2 SVGAGI. The CDR3 is 15 residues long. The V end lost 8 bases, the J end lost 5 bases, and 21 bases lay between the germline ends. The CDR3 sequence is CASFSPGEGRTEAFF. CDR3 DNA sequence: TGTGCCAGCTTCTCTCCAGGGGAAGGTAGAACTGAAGCTTTCTTT.

The chain employs TRBV5-1 and TRBJ2-1; D is ambiguous. The CDR3 covers 14 residues. The germline V gene encodes CDR1 SGHRS and CDR2 YFSETQ. V lost 0 bases and J 8 bases, leaving 12 bases between the germline ends. Here the CDR3 reads CASSLDAIIDEQFF. CDR3 nucleotide sequence: TGCGCCAGCAGCTTGGACGCAATAATAGATGAGCAGTTCTTC.

The chain uses TRBV29-1 and TRBJ1-2; maybe TRBD1 (5 bases). Trimming cost V 3 bases and J 1 base, with 9 bases left between them. CDR1 and CDR2 from the germline V gene are SQVTM and ANQGSEA. The CDR3 loop spans 13 amino acids. The CDR3 region has the DNA TGCAGCGTTGAGGGGCAGCTTAACTATGGCTACACCTTC. It translates to CSVEGQLNYGYTF.

This clone was counted a few times. The chain combines TRBV11-2 with TRBJ2-1, with D unclear. Germline values: CDR1 SGHAT, CDR2 FQNNGV. With 0 bases removed from V and 10 bases from J, the gap between germline ends came to 16 bases. This CDR3 region has 15 residues. The CDR3 DNA is TGTGCCAGCAGCTTAGATCTCCTTAGAGGCACAGAGCAGTTCTTC. Residues: CASSLDLLRGTEQFF.

The chain recombines TRBV24-1 with TRBJ1-1; the match to TRBD1 covers 11 bases. This CDR3 has 15 residues. V shed 3 bases and J 10 bases; nucleotides not matched to a gene: 9. CDR1 KGHDR and CDR2 SFDVKD come from the germline V gene. CDR3 residues: CATSDAGTGGVGAFF. The DNA for the CDR3 is TGTGCCACCAGTGATGCCGGGACAGGGGGTGTGGGAGCTTTCTTT.

The chain is built from TRBV11-3 and TRBJ2-1; possibly TRBD1 for D (6 bases). The V end lost 5 bases, the J end lost 8 bases, and 10 bases lay between the germline ends. Per the germline V gene, CDR1 is SGHNT and CDR2 is YENEEA. This CDR3 is 12 amino acids long. CDR3 coding DNA: TGTGCCAGCAGCGCAGGGGTTTATGAGCAGTTCTTC. The encoded protein is CASSAGVYEQFF.

The chain combines TRBV29-1 with TRBJ2-2, with 7 bases lining up with TRBD1. Per germline, CDR1 SQVTM and CDR2 ANQGSEA. J was trimmed by 0 bases and V by 5 bases; bases with no gene match: 3. This CDR3 is built from 14 residues. DNA for the CDR3: TGCAGCGTTTGGACAGGTGCGAACACCGGGGAGCTGTTTTTT. Protein product: CSVWTGANTGELFF.

This chain links TRBV11-3 with TRBJ2-5; a weak D match, TRBD2 (6 bases). Germline loops: CDR1 SGHNT, CDR2 YENEEA. The CDR3 loop spans 14 amino acids. Trimming left V 3 bases short and J 2 bases short, with 10 bases between. The CDR3 DNA reads as TGTGCCAGCAGCTTGGGGGGACTTCAAGAGACCCAGTACTTC. Translating it yields CASSLGGLQETQYF.

The J gene is TRBJ1-1, the V gene TRBV9; possibly TRBD1 for D (5 bases). The V gene's germline CDR1 is SGDLS and CDR2 YYNGEE. The CDR3 totals 16 residues. V gave up 0 bases and J gave up 0 bases, with 12 bases separating them. The CDR3 DNA is TGTGCCAGCAGCGTAGATAGACAAGGGGTGAACACTGAAGCTTTCTTT. Encoded protein: CASSVDRQGVNTEAFF.